This record looks at one TCR beta chain sequence and its context. The antigen is unknown. These data belong to a study of T cells expressing NK-cell markers. For the study at large: There were seven HCMV-seropositive donors and one seronegative donor among the eight sequenced.

Findings and caveats of the study: Of CD8+ T cells, roughly 1.0-7.0% belonged to dominant NKG2C+ clonotypes in roughly six donors.

Production of TCR beta cDNA relied on 5'RACE template switching with UMIs. Reanalyzing the 5' RACE reads, TCRdb keeps one entry per CDR3 protein, without DNA. Its clone listing holds a few hundred thousand distinct CDR3 sequences. The V gene's germline CDR1 is SEHNR and CDR2 FQNEAQ (reference sequence). This CDR3 comprises 14 residues. V is TRBV7-9 and J is TRBJ2-4. Sequencing was done on a sample of blood T cells: a sorted CD56 or NKG2C T cell subset, CD4+ or CD8+ T cells, or bulk PBMC T cells (not recorded which). This clonotype was obtained from a woman aged 45 to 65 in good health. CDR3 sequence: CASSLLILGDIQYF.